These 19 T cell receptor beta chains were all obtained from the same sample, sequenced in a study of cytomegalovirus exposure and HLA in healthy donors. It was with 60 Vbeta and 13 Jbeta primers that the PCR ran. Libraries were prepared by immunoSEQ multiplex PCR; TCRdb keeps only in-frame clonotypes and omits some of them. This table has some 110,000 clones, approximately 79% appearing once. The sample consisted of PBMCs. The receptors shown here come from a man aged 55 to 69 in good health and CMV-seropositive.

CDR3 sequence reads: CASSPLAGSNTGELFF. CDR3 DNA: TGCGCCAGCAGCCCACTAGCAGGGTCCAACACCGGGGAGCTGTTTTTT. This chain uses TRBV5-1 with TRBJ2-2; D may be TRBD2 (6 bases). Germline V gives CDR1 SGHRS, CDR2 YFSETQ. With 4 bases removed from V and 2 bases from J, the gap between germline ends came to 15 bases. The CDR3 has 16 residues. Drawing the rest from reference TRBV5-1 and TRBJ2-2, the complete variable domain is KAGVTQTPRYLIKTRGQQVTLSCSPISGHRSVSWYQQTPGQGLQFLFEYFSETQRNKGNFPGRFSGRQFSNSRSEMNVSTLELGDSALYLCASSPLAGSNTGELFFGEGSRLTVL.

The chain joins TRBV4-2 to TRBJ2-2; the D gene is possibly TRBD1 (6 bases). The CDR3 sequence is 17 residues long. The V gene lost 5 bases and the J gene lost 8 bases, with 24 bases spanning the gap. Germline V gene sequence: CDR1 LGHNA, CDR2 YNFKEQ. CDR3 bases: TGTGCCAGCAGCTTGGCCGGCAGGGGCACATCAAAAGGGGAGCTGTTTTTT. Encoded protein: CASSLAGRGTSKGELFF.

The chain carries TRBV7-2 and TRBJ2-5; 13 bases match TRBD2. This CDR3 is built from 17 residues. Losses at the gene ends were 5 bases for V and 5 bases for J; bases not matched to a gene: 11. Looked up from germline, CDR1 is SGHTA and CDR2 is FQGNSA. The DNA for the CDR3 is TGTGCCAGCAGCCCCATTCGCACTAGCGGGGGGGGCGAGACCCAGTACTTC. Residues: CASSPIRTSGGGETQYF. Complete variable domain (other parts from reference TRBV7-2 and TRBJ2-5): GAGVSQSPSNKVTEKGKDVELRCDPISGHTALYWYRQSLGQGLEFLIYFQGNSAPDKSGLPSDRFSAERTGGSVSTLTIQRTQQEDSAVYLCASSPIRTSGGGETQYFGPGTRLLVL.

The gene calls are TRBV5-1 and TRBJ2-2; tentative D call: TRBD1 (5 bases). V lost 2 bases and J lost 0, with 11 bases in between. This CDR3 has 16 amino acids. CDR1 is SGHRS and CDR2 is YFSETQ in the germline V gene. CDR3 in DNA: TGCGCCAGCAGCTTTGGAAGGGGCGCGAACACCGGGGAGCTGTTTTTT. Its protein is CASSFGRGANTGELFF.

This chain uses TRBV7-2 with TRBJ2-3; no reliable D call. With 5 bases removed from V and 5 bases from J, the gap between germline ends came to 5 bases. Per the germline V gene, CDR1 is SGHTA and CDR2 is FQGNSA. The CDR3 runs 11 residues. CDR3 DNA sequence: TGTGCCAGCAGCCCCCAAGATACGCAGTATTTT. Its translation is CASSPQDTQYF.

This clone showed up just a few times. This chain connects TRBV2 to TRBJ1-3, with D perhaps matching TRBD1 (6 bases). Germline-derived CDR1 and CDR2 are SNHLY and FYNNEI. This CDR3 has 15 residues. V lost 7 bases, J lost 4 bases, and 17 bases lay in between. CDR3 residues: CASKGARDTGNTIYF. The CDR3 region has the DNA TGTGCCAGCAAAGGAGCAAGGGACACAGGAAACACCATATATTTT.

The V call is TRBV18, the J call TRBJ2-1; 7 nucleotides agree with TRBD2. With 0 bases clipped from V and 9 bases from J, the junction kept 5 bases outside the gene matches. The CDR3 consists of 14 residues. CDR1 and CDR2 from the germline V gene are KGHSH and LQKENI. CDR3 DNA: TGTGCCAGCTCACCACCGGCGGGGGACGGTGAGCAGTTCTTC. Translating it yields CASSPPAGDGEQFF.

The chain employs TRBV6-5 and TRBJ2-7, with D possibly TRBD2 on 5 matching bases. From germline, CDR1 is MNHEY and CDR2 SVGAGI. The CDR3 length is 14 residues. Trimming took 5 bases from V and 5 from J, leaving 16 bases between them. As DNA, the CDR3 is TGTGCCAGCAGTCTACAGAGGGCAGGCGACGAGCAGTACTTC. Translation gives CASSLQRAGDEQYF.

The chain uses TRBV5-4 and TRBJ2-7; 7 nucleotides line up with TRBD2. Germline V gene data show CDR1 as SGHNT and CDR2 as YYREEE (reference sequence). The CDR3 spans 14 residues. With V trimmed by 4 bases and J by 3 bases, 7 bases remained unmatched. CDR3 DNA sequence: TGTGCCAGCAGCACCTCTAGCGGCGACTACGAGCAGTACTTC. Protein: CASSTSSGDYEQYF.

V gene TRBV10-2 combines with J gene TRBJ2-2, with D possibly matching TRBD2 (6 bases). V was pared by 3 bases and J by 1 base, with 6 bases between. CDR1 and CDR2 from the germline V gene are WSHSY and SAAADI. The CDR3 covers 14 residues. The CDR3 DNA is TGCGCCAGCAGTGAAGCGGGGAACACCGGGGAGCTGTTTTTT. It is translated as CASSEAGNTGELFF.

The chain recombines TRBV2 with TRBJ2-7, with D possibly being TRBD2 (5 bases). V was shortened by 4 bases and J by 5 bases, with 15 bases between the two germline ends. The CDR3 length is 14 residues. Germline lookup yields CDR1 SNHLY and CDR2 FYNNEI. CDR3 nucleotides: TGTGCCAGCAGTGTAGTAGGGTTCGGGGACGAGCAGTACTTC. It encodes CASSVVGFGDEQYF.

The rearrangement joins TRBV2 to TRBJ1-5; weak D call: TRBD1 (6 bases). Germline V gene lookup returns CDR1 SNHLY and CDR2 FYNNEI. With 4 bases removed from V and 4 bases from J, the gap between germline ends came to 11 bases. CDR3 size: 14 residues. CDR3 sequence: CASSGTEMNQPQHF. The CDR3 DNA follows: TGTGCCAGCAGTGGGACAGAAATGAATCAGCCCCAGCATTTT.

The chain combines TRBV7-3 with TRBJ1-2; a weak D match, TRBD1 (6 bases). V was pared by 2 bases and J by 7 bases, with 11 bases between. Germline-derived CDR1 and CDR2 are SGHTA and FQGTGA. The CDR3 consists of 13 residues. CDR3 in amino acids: CASSLHREGGYTF. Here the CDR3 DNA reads TGTGCCAGCAGCTTACACAGGGAGGGTGGCTACACCTTC. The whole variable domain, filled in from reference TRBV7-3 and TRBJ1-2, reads GAGVSQTPSNKVTEKGKYVELRCDPISGHTALYWYRQSLGQGPEFLIYFQGTGAADDSGLPNDRFFAVRPEGSVSTLKIQRTERGDSAVYLCASSLHREGGYTFGSGTRLTVV.

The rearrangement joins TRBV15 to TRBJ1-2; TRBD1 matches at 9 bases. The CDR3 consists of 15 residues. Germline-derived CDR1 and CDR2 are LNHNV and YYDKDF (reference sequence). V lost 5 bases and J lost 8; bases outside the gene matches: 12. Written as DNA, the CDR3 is TGTGCCACCAGCCCTCGTCCCGGGACAGGGTTGGGCTACACCTTC. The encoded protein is CATSPRPGTGLGYTF.

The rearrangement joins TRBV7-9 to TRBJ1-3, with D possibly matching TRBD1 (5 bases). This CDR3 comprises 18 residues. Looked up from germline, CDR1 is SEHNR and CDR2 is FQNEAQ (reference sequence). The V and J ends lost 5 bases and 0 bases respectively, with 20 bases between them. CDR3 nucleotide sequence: TGTGCCAGCAGCCATCAACCCTTGGGGCGCGCCTCTGGAAACACCATATATTTT. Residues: CASSHQPLGRASGNTIYF.

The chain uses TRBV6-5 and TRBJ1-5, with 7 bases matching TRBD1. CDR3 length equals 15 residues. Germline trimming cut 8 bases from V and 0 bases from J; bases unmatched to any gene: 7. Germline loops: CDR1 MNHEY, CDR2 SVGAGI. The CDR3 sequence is CASQTGAYSNQPQHF. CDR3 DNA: TGTGCCAGCCAAACAGGGGCTTATAGCAATCAGCCCCAGCATTTT.

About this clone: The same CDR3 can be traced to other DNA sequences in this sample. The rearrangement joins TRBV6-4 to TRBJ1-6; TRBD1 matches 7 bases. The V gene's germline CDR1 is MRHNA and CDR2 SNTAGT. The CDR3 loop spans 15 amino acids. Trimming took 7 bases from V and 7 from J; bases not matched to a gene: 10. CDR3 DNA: TGTGCCAGCAACTTCGTCGACAGGGACAATTCACCCCTCCACTTT. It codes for CASNFVDRDNSPLHF.

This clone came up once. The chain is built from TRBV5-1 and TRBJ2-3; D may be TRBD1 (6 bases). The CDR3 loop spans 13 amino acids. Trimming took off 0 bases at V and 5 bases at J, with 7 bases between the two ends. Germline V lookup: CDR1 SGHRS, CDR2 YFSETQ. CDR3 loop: CASSLGRGDTQYF. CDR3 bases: TGCGCCAGCAGCTTGGGCAGGGGAGATACGCAGTATTTT.

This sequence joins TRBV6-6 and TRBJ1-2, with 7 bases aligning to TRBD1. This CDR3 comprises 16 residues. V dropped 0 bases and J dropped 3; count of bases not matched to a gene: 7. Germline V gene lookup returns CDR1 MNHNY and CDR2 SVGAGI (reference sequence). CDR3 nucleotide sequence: TGTGCCAGCAGTTACTCCTCCGGACAGGCTTACTATGGCTACACCTTC. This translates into CASSYSSGQAYYGYTF.